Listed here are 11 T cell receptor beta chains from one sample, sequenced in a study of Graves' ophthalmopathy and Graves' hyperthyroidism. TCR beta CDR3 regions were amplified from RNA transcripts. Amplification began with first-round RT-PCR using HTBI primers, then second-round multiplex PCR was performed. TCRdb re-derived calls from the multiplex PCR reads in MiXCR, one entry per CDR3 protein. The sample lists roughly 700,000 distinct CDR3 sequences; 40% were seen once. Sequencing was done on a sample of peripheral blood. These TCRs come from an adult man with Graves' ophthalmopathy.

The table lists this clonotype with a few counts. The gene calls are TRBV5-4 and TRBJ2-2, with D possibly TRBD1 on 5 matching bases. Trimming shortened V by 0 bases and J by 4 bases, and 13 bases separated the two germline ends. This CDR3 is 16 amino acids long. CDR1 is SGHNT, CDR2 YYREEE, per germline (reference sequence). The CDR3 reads CASSLAKGLGTGELFF. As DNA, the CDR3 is TGTGCCAGCAGCTTGGCCAAGGGGCTAGGCACCGGGGAGCTGTTTTTT.

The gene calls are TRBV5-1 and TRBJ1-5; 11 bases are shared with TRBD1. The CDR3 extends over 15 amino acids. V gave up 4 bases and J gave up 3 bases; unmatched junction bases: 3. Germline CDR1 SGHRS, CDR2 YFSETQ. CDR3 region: CASSPDRGLNQPQHF. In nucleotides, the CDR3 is TGCGCCAGCAGCCCGGACAGGGGGCTCAATCAGCCCCAGCATTTT.

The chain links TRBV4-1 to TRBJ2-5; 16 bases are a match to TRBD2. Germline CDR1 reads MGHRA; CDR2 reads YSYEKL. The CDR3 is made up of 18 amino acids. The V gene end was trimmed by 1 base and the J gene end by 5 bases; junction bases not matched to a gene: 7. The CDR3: CASSQAIPGLAGGETQYF. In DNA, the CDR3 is TGCGCCAGCAGCCAAGCTATCCCGGGACTAGCGGGGGGGGAGACCCAGTACTTC.

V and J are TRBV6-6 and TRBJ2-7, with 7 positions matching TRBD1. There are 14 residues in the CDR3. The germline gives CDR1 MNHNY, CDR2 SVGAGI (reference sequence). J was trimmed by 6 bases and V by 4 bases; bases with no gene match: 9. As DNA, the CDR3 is TGTGCCAGCAGTTTTGGGACAGCCTCACCCGAGCAGTACTTC. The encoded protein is CASSFGTASPEQYF.

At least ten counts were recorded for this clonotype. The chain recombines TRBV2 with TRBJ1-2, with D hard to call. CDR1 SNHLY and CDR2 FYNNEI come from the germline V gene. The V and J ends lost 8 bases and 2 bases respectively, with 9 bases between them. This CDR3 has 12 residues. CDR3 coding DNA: TGTGCCAGCGTCAGATTAAACTATGGCTACACCTTC. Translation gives CASVRLNYGYTF.

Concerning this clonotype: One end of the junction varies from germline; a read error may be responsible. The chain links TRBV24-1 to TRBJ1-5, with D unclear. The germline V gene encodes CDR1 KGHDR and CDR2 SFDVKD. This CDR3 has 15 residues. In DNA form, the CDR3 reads TGTGCCAGCAGTTATTTGGCCGGAGGCAATCAGCCCCAGCATTTT. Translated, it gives CASSYLAGGNQPQHF.

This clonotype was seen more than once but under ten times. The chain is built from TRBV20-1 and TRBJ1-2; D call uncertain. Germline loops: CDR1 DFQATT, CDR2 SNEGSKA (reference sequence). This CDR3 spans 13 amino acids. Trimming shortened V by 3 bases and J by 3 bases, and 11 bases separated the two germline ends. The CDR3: CSARTPGDYGYTF. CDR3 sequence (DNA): TGCAGTGCTAGGACTCCCGGGGACTATGGCTACACCTTC.

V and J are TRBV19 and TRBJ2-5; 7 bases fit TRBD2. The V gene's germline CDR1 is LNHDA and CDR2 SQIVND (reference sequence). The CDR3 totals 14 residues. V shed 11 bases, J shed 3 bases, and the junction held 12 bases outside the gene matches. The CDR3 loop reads CAGKRGGEEETQYF. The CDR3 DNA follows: TGTGCCGGTAAAAGGGGAGGGGAGGAAGAGACCCAGTACTTC.

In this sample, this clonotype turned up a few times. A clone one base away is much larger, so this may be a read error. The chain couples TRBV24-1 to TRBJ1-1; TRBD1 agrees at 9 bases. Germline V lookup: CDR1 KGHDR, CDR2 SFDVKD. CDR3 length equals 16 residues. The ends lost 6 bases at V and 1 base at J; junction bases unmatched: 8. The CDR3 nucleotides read TGTGCCACCAGTATGTTGACAGGGGGGAAGAACACTGAAGCTTTCTTT. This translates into CATSMLTGGKNTEAFF.

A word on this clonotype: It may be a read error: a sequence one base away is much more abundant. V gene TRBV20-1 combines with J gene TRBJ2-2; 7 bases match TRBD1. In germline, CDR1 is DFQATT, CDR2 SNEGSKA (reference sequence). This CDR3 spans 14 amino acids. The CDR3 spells CSASRQGVAGELCF. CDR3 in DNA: TGCAGTGCTAGTCGGCAGGGGGTTGCCGGGGAGCTGTGTTTT.

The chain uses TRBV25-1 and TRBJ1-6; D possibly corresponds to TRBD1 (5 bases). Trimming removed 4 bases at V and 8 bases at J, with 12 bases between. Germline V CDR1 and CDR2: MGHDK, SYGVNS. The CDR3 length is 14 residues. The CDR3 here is CASSATDNYSPLHF. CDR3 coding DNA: TGTGCCAGCAGTGCTACGGACAATTATTCACCCCTCCACTTT.